The T cell receptor beta chain described here comes from a study of cytomegalovirus exposure and HLA in healthy donors. The CDR3 has 17 amino acids. The germline V and J ends were trimmed by 4 bases and 0 bases, with 17 bases remaining between them. Germline V gene lookup returns CDR1 SGDLS and CDR2 YYNGEE. Produced via immunoSEQ multiplex PCR; TCRdb's table is partial and in-frame only. The table lists some 70,000 clones, around 89% of them singletons. The material sequenced was PBMCs. The TCR was taken from a woman aged 18-29 years in good health and CMV-seronegative. The genes are TRBV9 and TRBJ1-3; D not resolved. CDR3 region: CASSPPIGLVSGNTIYF. CDR3 nucleotides: TGTGCCAGCAGCCCCCCAATTGGACTGGTCTCTGGAAACACCATATATTTT.